This T cell receptor (beta chain) came from a study of memory CD4+ T cells and cytomegalovirus serostatus. Study-level information: Of the healthy Belgian adults, several were CMV seropositive and around 22 seronegative.

The ends were cut back, 7 bases at V and 0 bases at J, with 15 bases in the middle. Germline V CDR1 and CDR2: SQVTM, ANQGSEA. The CDR3 spans 14 residues. The method was immunoSEQ multiplex PCR; TCRdb's version includes in-frame clones alone and lacks a portion of them. The sample includes 55,000 to 80,000 clones, 76% seen only once; the top ten take roughly 5%. Single viable CD3+CD4+CD8-CD45RO+ cells were sorted as the memory CD4+ T cells. The rearrangement links TRBV29-1 to TRBJ1-2; D gene uncertain. This sequence originates from an adult in good health and CMV-seropositive. Sequencing was done on a sample of memory CD4+ T cells from blood. CDR3 sequence: CSAPPPGANYGYTF. CDR3 sequence (DNA): TGCAGCGCCCCACCTCCAGGAGCTAACTATGGCTACACCTTC.